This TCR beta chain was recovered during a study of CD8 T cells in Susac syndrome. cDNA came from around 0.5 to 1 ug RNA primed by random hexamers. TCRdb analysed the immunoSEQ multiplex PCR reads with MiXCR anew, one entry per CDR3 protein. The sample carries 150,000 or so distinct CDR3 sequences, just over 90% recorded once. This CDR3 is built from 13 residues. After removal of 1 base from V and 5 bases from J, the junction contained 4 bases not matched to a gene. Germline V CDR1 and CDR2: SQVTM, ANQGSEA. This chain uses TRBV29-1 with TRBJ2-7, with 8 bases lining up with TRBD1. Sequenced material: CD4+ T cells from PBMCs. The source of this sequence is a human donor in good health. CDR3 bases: TGCAGCGTTGAAGGGACAGGGTTAGACGAGCAGTACTTC. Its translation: CSVEGTGLDEQYF.